The 10 T cell receptor beta chains presented below share a single source sample, sequenced in a study of CD4 and CD8 cells across lung adenocarcinoma regions. One entry per CDR3 protein, called by TCRdb with MiXCR from the PCR reads. This sample yields about 19,000 distinct CDR3 sequences, of which 46% are seen a single time; roughly a fifth belongs to the top ten. The sample comprised CD4+ T cells from the margin of a lung tumor. Receptors were obtained from a male donor with lung adenocarcinoma. The CD4 and CD8 labels of this study may be unreliable.

This clonotype was seen a handful of times. This rearrangement joins TRBV5-1 to TRBJ1-3; D gene unclear. Germline-derived CDR1 and CDR2 are SGHRS and YFSETQ. This CDR3 has 16 amino acids. The V end lost 4 bases, the J end lost 0 bases, and 14 bases lay between the germline ends. The CDR3 region is CASSRLSGGSGNTIYF. CDR3 nucleotides: TGCGCCAGCAGCCGACTGTCGGGCGGCTCTGGAAACACCATATATTTT.

This clonotype was detected once. This chain uses TRBV6-1 with TRBJ2-5; 10 nucleotides agree with TRBD2. V shed 6 bases, J shed 2 bases, and the junction held 6 bases outside the gene matches. Germline values: CDR1 MNHNS, CDR2 SASEGT. This CDR3 has 15 amino acids. For the CDR3, the DNA is TGTGCCAGCAGCGTAATGACTAGCGGGCAAGAGACCCAGTACTTC. It translates to CASSVMTSGQETQYF.

This clonotype is deemed medium-sized. This rearrangement joins TRBV6-1 to TRBJ2-2; no reliable D call. Germline CDR1 and CDR2: MNHNS and SASEGT. The CDR3 has 12 amino acids. V lost 8 bases and J lost 1, with 5 bases in between. The CDR3 loop is CASALNTGELFF. The CDR3 DNA follows: TGTGCCAGCGCCTTGAACACCGGGGAGCTGTTTTTT.

V and J are TRBV14 and TRBJ2-5; TRBD2 matches 11 bases. TRBJ2-7 matches the DNA end more closely, so the J call is doubtful. The CDR3 is 15 residues long. The germline V gene encodes CDR1 SGHDN and CDR2 FVKESK. CDR3 region: CASSRTSGHSYEQYF. The CDR3 DNA follows: TGTGCCAGCAGCCGGACTAGCGGGCACTCCTACGAGCAGTACTTC.

Ten or more counts support this clonotype. V is TRBV4-1 and J is TRBJ2-1, with 11 bases aligning to TRBD2. Per germline, CDR1 MGHRA and CDR2 YSYEKL. The CDR3 totals 19 residues. With 3 bases clipped from V and 8 bases from J, the junction kept 18 bases outside the gene matches. In DNA, the CDR3 is TGCGCCAGCAGCCACCCAACTAGCGGGAGCCCCCGGGGGGTGGATGAGCAGTTCTTC. It encodes CASSHPTSGSPRGVDEQFF.

In this sample, this clonotype turned up many times. The chain employs TRBV5-1 and TRBJ2-5; D is unclear. Judging by the DNA end, TRBJ2-7 fits better; the J call may be wrong. The CDR3 extends over 13 amino acids. Germline V gene lookup returns CDR1 SGHRS and CDR2 YFSETQ. In DNA form, the CDR3 reads TGCGCCAGCCGAGGAGACGGAACGGCCGAGCAGTACTTC. Residues: CASRGDGTAEQYF.

This clonotype was counted ten times or more. The chain couples TRBV7-2 to TRBJ1-2; no clear D. Germline V gene lookup returns CDR1 SGHTA and CDR2 FQGNSA. V was shortened by 5 bases and J by 7 bases, with 11 bases between the two germline ends. The CDR3 totals 12 residues. CDR3 residues: CASSRISGGYTF. DNA for the CDR3: TGTGCCAGCAGCCGCATCTCGGGTGGCTACACCTTC.

For the CDR3, the DNA is TGTGCCACCAGTGCTGGAGAGACCCAGTACTTC. This gives the protein CATSAGETQYF. The rearrangement uses TRBV24-1 and TRBJ2-5, with D unclear. Germline V gives CDR1 KGHDR, CDR2 SFDVKD. The CDR3 contains 11 residues. V was clipped by 5 bases and J by 4 bases, with 4 bases between them.

The chain is built from TRBV24-1 and TRBJ2-1; 10 bases map to TRBD1. CDR3 length: 15 amino acids. Losses at the gene ends were 7 bases for V and 6 bases for J; bases not matched to a gene: 8. CDR1 and CDR2 (germline): KGHDR, SFDVKD. CDR3 DNA sequence: TGTGCCACCAGCCGACAGGGGGCCGCTTTCAATGAGCAGTTCTTC. Encoded protein: CATSRQGAAFNEQFF.

The table lists this clonotype with many counts. The chain is built from TRBV14 and TRBJ2-3, with D possibly called TRBD1 or TRBD2 (5 bases each). The CDR3 runs to 15 residues. The germline V gene has CDR1 SGHDN and CDR2 FVKESK. V lost 6 bases and J 2 bases, leaving 15 bases between the germline ends. The CDR3 loop is CASRQTGTNTDTQYF. Written as DNA, the CDR3 is TGTGCCAGCAGGCAAACCGGGACCAACACAGATACGCAGTATTTT.